These 26 T cell receptor beta chains were sequenced from one sample in a study of early T cells in non-severe SARS-CoV-2 infection (dated by TCRdb to about 2021). Preparation of the library involved 5' RACE. Instrument on record: NextSeq 500. TCRdb applied fastp at Q25 and MiXCR to the public reads, then kept only in-frame beta chains. Every distinct CDR3 protein forms one entry, paired with its most common genes and DNA. The sample records fewer than 40,000 distinct CDR3 sequences, around 7% of which are singletons. Of the sample, 2.5% to 3% is held by the ten largest clones. Source material: whole blood. These receptors were collected from an adult who was a healthcare worker with PCR-confirmed SARS-CoV-2 infection or an uninfected control (not recorded which).

V gene TRBV5-5 combines with J gene TRBJ1-1; D not certain. In germline, CDR1 is SGHKS, CDR2 YYEKEE (reference sequence). CDR3 length: 14 amino acids. The V gene lost 4 bases and the J gene lost 0 bases, with 10 bases spanning the gap. CDR3 in DNA: TGTGCCAGCAGCGTTCAATTAATGAACACTGAAGCTTTCTTT. It is translated as CASSVQLMNTEAFF. The full variable domain, rest sourced from reference TRBV5-5 and TRBJ1-1, is DAGVTQSPTHLIKTRGQQVTLRCSPISGHKSVSWYQQVLGQGPQFIFQYYEKEERGRGNFPDRFSARQFPNYSSELNVNALLLGDSALYLCASSVQLMNTEAFFGQGTRLTVV.

This chain connects TRBV20-1 to TRBJ2-7; D is ambiguous. The CDR3 is 13 amino acids. CDR1 DFQATT and CDR2 SNEGSKA come from the germline V gene (reference sequence). V was trimmed by 4 bases and J by 0 bases, leaving 10 bases between them. In DNA form, the CDR3 reads TGCAGTGCTACCTCTCGGAGCTCCTACGAGCAGTACTTC. It yields the protein CSATSRSSYEQYF.

The chain combines TRBV5-1 with TRBJ2-1; maybe TRBD2 (5 bases). The ends were cut back, 0 bases at V and 0 bases at J, with 7 bases in the middle. In germline, CDR1 is SGHRS, CDR2 YFSETQ. The CDR3 runs 15 residues. The CDR3, as DNA: TGCGCCAGCAGCTTGGTACTAGACTCCTACAATGAGCAGTTCTTC. Its protein product is CASSLVLDSYNEQFF.

In its sample, this clonotype was seen many times. The chain couples TRBV9 to TRBJ2-1; TRBD2 matches at 8 bases. This CDR3 contains 16 residues. Germline V CDR1 and CDR2: SGDLS, YYNGEE. V was clipped by 0 bases and J by 1 base; unmatched bases: 3. Written as DNA, the CDR3 is TGTGCCAGCAGCGTAGAAGGGACTAGTTCCTACAATGAGCAGTTCTTC. Translated: CASSVEGTSSYNEQFF.

This clonotype was seen a few times. The V call is TRBV10-3, the J call TRBJ1-2, with unresolved D. The V and J ends lost 0 bases and 8 bases respectively, with 7 bases between them. Germline values: CDR1 ENHRY, CDR2 SYGVKD. The CDR3 is 12 amino acids. CDR3: CAISESVTGYTF. The CDR3 nucleotides are TGTGCCATCAGTGAGTCGGTAACGGGCTACACCTTC.

This clonotype was detected ten times or more. This sequence joins TRBV27 and TRBJ1-1, with a possible D match to TRBD1 (5 bases). The V gene's germline CDR1 is MNHEY and CDR2 SMNVEV (reference sequence). This CDR3 region has 14 residues. V was clipped by 5 bases and J by 5 bases, with 15 bases between them. Here the CDR3 DNA reads TGTGCCAGCAGTGAACAACTCAAGGGGACTGAAGCTTTCTTT. This encodes CASSEQLKGTEAFF.

This clonotype has a count of ten or more. This chain uses TRBV12-3 or TRBV12-4 with TRBJ1-5; 9 positions agree with TRBD1. This CDR3 contains 17 residues. Trimming at V came to 6 bases and at J to 1 base, leaving 10 bases not matched to a gene. The CDR3 reads CASRLTGGQVSNQPQHF. CDR3 in DNA: TGTGCCAGCAGACTGACAGGGGGTCAAGTCAGCAATCAGCCCCAGCATTTT.

The sample holds many counts of this clonotype. The rearrangement joins TRBV3-1 to TRBJ2-3; tentative D call: TRBD1 (6 bases). The ends were cut back, 2 bases at V and 6 bases at J, with 9 bases in the middle. Germline V gene lookup returns CDR1 LGHDT and CDR2 YNNKEL (reference sequence). The CDR3 has 13 amino acids. DNA of the CDR3: TGTGCCAGCAGCCAAACACAGGGCGATACGCAGTATTTT. This translates into CASSQTQGDTQYF.

At least ten counts were recorded for this clonotype. The J gene is TRBJ1-4, the V gene TRBV15; 9 nucleotides align to TRBD1. The ends lost 5 bases at V and 7 bases at J; junction bases unmatched: 5. The CDR3 is 14 amino acids. The germline gives CDR1 LNHNV, CDR2 YYDKDF (reference sequence). Here the CDR3 DNA reads TGTGCCACCAGCTTAGGGACAGGGAGTGAAAAACTGTTTTTT. Translation: CATSLGTGSEKLFF.

V usage is TRBV28 and J usage is TRBJ1-2; 10 bases are a match to TRBD1. There are 14 residues in the CDR3. Unmatched junction bases numbered 7, after V lost 5 bases and J lost 7 bases. From germline, CDR1 is MDHEN and CDR2 SYDVKM. The CDR3 is CASSLDRGRSGYTF. CDR3 bases: TGTGCCAGCAGTCTAGACAGGGGGCGTAGTGGCTACACCTTC.

This clonotype was observed many times. The chain combines TRBV20-1 with TRBJ2-3, with 8 bases fitting TRBD1. Germline V lookup: CDR1 DFQATT, CDR2 SNEGSKA (reference sequence). The CDR3 has 14 amino acids. The V segment lost 4 bases and the J segment 2 bases; nucleotides outside the gene matches: 5. The CDR3 bases are TGCAGTGCTACCGGACAGGGTAACACAGATACGCAGTATTTT. This encodes CSATGQGNTDTQYF.

The rearrangement links TRBV2 to TRBJ2-5; no definite D call. There are 13 residues in the CDR3. Germline V gene lookup returns CDR1 SNHLY and CDR2 FYNNEI. Between the trimmed V and J ends, which lost 3 bases and 5 bases, there was a span of 10 bases. The CDR3 loop reads CASSETGRETQYF. In DNA form, the CDR3 reads TGTGCCAGCAGTGAGACTGGTCGGGAGACCCAGTACTTC. The full variable domain, in which reference TRBV2 and TRBJ2-5 provide the parts outside the CDR3, is EPEVTQTPSHQVTQMGQEVILRCVPISNHLYFYWYRQILGQKVEFLVSFYNNEISEKSEIFDDQFSVERPDGSNFTLKIRSTKLEDSAMYFCASSETGRETQYFGPGTRLLVL.

This chain connects TRBV5-1 to TRBJ2-6; D gene uncertain. Trimming removed 1 base from V and 5 bases from J, with 10 bases in between. The germline gives CDR1 SGHRS, CDR2 YFSETQ. The CDR3 consists of 15 residues. The CDR3 sequence is CASSLSGSRANVLTF. The CDR3 coding sequence is TGCGCCAGCAGCTTGTCAGGCAGCCGGGCCAACGTCCTGACTTTC.

Ten or more counts support this clonotype. The chain uses TRBV30 and TRBJ1-1, with D hard to call. Per germline, CDR1 GTSNPN and CDR2 SVGIG (reference sequence). This CDR3 contains 13 residues. Trimming stripped 5 bases from V and 1 base from J, with 11 bases between. The CDR3 sequence is CAWDPAGNTEAFF. For the CDR3, the DNA is TGTGCCTGGGATCCGGCGGGGAACACTGAAGCTTTCTTT.

This clonotype was found many times. The chain joins TRBV4-2 to TRBJ2-2; 11 bases agree with TRBD2. V gave up 0 bases and J gave up 6 bases; unmatched junction bases: 3. This CDR3 has 16 residues. Germline CDR1 and CDR2: LGHNA and YNFKEQ. The chain's CDR3 is CASSQDSSGRAGELFF. Written as DNA, the CDR3 is TGTGCCAGCAGCCAAGATAGTAGCGGGAGGGCCGGGGAGCTGTTTTTT.

This clonotype was seen only a few times. The rearrangement uses TRBV12-3 or TRBV12-4 and TRBJ2-1, with D maybe TRBD2 (5 bases). The CDR3 is made up of 15 amino acids. Trimming removed 2 bases at V and 8 bases at J, with 16 bases between. The CDR3 here is CASSLRLADTDEQFF. The CDR3 DNA reads as TGTGCCAGCAGTTTACGGCTAGCAGATACGGATGAGCAGTTCTTC.

This clonotype occurred many times. The V gene is TRBV29-1, the J gene TRBJ2-5, with D maybe TRBD1 (5 bases). Trimming removed 4 bases at V and 3 bases at J, with 9 bases between. CDR1 is SQVTM, CDR2 ANQGSEA, per germline. CDR3 length: 12 residues. CDR3 amino acids: CSVGSREETQYF. Written as DNA, the CDR3 is TGCAGCGTTGGGTCCAGGGAAGAGACCCAGTACTTC.

This clonotype was seen more than once but under ten times. V and J are TRBV18 and TRBJ2-1; the match to TRBD2 covers 10 bases. The junction had 6 bases not matched to a gene; V was cut back by 0 bases and J by 7 bases. The CDR3 length is 16 residues. The V gene's germline CDR1 is KGHSH and CDR2 LQKENI. CDR3 loop: CASSPPSSGRRNEQFF. In DNA form, the CDR3 reads TGTGCCAGCTCACCACCGTCTAGCGGGAGAAGAAATGAGCAGTTCTTC.

The table lists this clonotype with many counts. The chain joins TRBV7-2 to TRBJ2-7; TRBD2 aligns across 15 bases. V shed 3 bases, J shed 2 bases, and the junction held 5 bases outside the gene matches. Per the germline V gene, CDR1 is SGHTA and CDR2 is FQGNSA. The CDR3 contains 17 residues. DNA of the CDR3: TGTGCCAGCAGCTTGGGGACTAGCGGGAGGAGGACCTACGAGCAGTACTTC. It encodes CASSLGTSGRRTYEQYF.

This clonotype was seen repeatedly, ten times or more. The chain uses TRBV12-3 or TRBV12-4 and TRBJ2-1, with D uncertain. V lost 8 bases, J lost 1 base, and 12 bases lay in between. CDR3 length: 14 amino acids. The CDR3 sequence is CASAPSVSYNEQFF. The CDR3 coding sequence is TGTGCCAGCGCTCCTTCAGTGTCCTACAATGAGCAGTTCTTC.

In its sample, this clonotype was seen many times. The V and J genes are TRBV12-3 or TRBV12-4 and TRBJ1-1, with D maybe TRBD1 (6 bases). This CDR3 contains 14 residues. Trimming took off 3 bases at V and 6 bases at J, with 14 bases between the two ends. The CDR3 loop is CASSFVTGRAEAFF. The CDR3 bases are TGTGCCAGCAGTTTCGTCACAGGGAGGGCTGAAGCTTTCTTT.

This clonotype showed up many times. The rearrangement links TRBV20-1 to TRBJ1-5; D uncertain. V shed 5 bases and J shed 2 bases, with 13 bases lying between them. The CDR3 is 14 residues long. Germline V gives CDR1 DFQATT, CDR2 SNEGSKA (reference sequence). The CDR3 sequence: CSAFFGDGNQPQHF. The CDR3 nucleotides read TGCAGTGCTTTCTTCGGGGATGGCAATCAGCCCCAGCATTTT.

The chain carries TRBV12-3 or TRBV12-4 and TRBJ2-7, with 13 bases identical to TRBD2. The V and J ends lost 7 bases and 5 bases, in that order; junction bases with no gene match: 5. The CDR3 loop spans 14 amino acids. The CDR3: CASTLGLAGNEQYF. The CDR3 DNA reads TGTGCCAGCACTTTGGGACTAGCGGGGAACGAGCAGTACTTC.

This chain links TRBV12-3 or TRBV12-4 with TRBJ2-1; TRBD1 agrees at 9 bases. V dropped 1 base and J dropped 8; count of bases not matched to a gene: 3. This CDR3 is 14 amino acids long. CDR3 DNA sequence: TGTGCCAGCAGTTTAGAACAGGGGGCCCATGAGCAGTTCTTC. Amino acid sequence: CASSLEQGAHEQFF.

This clonotype showed up many times. The chain carries TRBV18 and TRBJ1-6; D remains unclear. The CDR3 is 13 amino acids. Trimming shortened V by 1 base and J by 7 bases, and 5 bases separated the two germline ends. CDR1 is KGHSH and CDR2 is LQKENI in the germline V gene. For the CDR3, the DNA is TGTGCCAGCTCACCACGATCAAATTCACCCCTCCACTTT. This sequence encodes CASSPRSNSPLHF.

This clonotype was seen at least ten times. This rearrangement joins TRBV7-2 to TRBJ2-1; a possible D gene is TRBD2 (5 bases). The CDR3 spans 15 residues. The germline CDR1 and CDR2 sequences are SGHTA and FQGNSA. With 5 bases removed from V and 8 bases from J, the gap between germline ends came to 19 bases. The CDR3 DNA reads as TGTGCCAGCAGCCCCCAAGGCGGGCTATCAGATGAGCAGTTCTTC. Amino acid sequence: CASSPQGGLSDEQFF.